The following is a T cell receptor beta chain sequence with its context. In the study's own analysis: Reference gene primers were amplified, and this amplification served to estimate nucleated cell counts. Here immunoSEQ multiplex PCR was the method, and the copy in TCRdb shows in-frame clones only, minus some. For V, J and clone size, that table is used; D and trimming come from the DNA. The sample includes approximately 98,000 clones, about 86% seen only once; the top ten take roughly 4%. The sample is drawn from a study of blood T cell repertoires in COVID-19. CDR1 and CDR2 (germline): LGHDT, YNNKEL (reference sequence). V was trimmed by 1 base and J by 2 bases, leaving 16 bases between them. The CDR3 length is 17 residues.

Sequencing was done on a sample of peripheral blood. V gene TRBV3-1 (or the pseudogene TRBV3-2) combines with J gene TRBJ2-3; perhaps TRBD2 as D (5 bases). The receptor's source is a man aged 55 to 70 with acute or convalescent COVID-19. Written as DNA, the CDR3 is TGTGCCAGCAGCCAAGCTACTGTCGGGAAGAACACAGATACGCAGTATTTT. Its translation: CASSQATVGKNTDTQYF.